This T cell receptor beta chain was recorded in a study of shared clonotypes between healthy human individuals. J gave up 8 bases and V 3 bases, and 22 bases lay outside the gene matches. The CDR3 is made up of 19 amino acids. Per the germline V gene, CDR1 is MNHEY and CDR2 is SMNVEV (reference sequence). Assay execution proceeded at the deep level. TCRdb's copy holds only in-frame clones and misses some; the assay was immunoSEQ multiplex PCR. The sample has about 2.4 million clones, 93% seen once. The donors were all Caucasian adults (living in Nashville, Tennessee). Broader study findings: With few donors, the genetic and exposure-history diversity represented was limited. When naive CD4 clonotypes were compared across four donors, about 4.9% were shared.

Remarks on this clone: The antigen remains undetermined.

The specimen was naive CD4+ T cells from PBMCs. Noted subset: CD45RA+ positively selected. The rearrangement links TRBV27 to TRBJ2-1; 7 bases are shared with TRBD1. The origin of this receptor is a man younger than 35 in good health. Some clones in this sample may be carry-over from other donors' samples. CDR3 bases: TGTGCCAGCAGTTTTAAAGGATTTGGGACAGCATCCCGGTGGGATGAGCAGTTCTTC. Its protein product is CASSFKGFGTASRWDEQFF.